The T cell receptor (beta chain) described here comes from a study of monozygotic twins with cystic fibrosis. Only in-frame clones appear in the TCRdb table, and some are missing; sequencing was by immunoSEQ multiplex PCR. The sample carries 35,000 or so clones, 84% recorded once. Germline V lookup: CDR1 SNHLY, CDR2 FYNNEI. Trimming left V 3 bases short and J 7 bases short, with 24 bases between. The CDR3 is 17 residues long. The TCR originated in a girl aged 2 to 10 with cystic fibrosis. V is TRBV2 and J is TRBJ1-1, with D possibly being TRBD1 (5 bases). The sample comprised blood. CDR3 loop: CASSEGPGNGADGEAFF. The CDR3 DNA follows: TGTGCCAGCAGTGAGGGGCCAGGGAACGGTGCGGACGGTGAAGCTTTCTTT.